This entry lists 20 T cell receptor beta chains sequenced from one sample in a study of regulatory T cells in long-lasting Graves disease. Libraries of TCR beta came from iRepertoire HTBI primers plus Arm-PCR of CDR3 regions. TCRdb called the multiplex PCR reads again in MiXCR, with one record for every CDR3 protein. Altogether about 420,000 distinct CDR3 sequences are present, less than 25% being singletons, with the ten largest covering roughly 30%. Indicated time point: persistent/refractory GD, antithyroid drugs over 5 years with positive TRAb. RNA isolated from PBMCs was used to make the TCR library. The source was peripheral blood mononuclear cells (PBMCs), collected when the disease was refractory, from a patient treated with antithyroid drugs. Every receptor here comes from a female donor with Graves disease.

This clonotype was seen ten or more times. The chain recombines TRBV6-5 with TRBJ2-2; D is possibly TRBD1 (6 bases). Germline V gene sequence: CDR1 MNHEY, CDR2 SVGAGI. This CDR3 has 16 amino acids. Trimming pared 0 bases from V and 7 bases from J, leaving 15 bases between. DNA of the CDR3: TGTGCCAGCAGTTACTCGCCTAGGGGGTTCGGCGGGGAGCTGTTTTTT. Its protein product is CASSYSPRGFGGELFF.

This clonotype has a handful of counts. The rearrangement joins TRBV12-3 or TRBV12-4 to TRBJ1-1, with no clear D. CDR3 size: 12 residues. Trimming shortened V by 3 bases and J by 8 bases, and 10 bases separated the two germline ends. CDR3 coding DNA: TGTGCCAGCAGTTTTCGCTTCACAGAAGCTTTCTTT. As protein: CASSFRFTEAFF.

At least ten counts were recorded for this clonotype. The chain couples TRBV11-2 to TRBJ1-6; D is perhaps TRBD1 (5 bases). With 5 bases removed from V and 7 bases from J, the gap between germline ends came to 15 bases. The CDR3 runs to 15 residues. CDR1 and CDR2 from the germline V gene are SGHAT and FQNNGV. The DNA of the CDR3 is TGTGCCAGCAGCCCCCTTGGACAAATCAATTCACCCCTCCACTTT. As protein: CASSPLGQINSPLHF.

This clonotype was seen more than once but under ten times. The rearrangement joins TRBV3-1 to TRBJ2-7, with D possibly TRBD2 on 6 matching bases. Germline V gives CDR1 LGHDT, CDR2 YNNKEL (reference sequence). Trimming pared 4 bases from V and 2 bases from J, leaving 12 bases between. There are 14 residues in the CDR3. The CDR3 sequence: CASSPLPGAYEQYF. CDR3 DNA: TGTGCCAGCAGCCCCCTACCGGGGGCCTACGAGCAGTACTTC.

This clonotype occurred a few times. The V call is TRBV7-9, the J call TRBJ2-2; possible D gene TRBD1, 6 bases. The CDR3 covers 15 residues. Germline assignment: CDR1 SEHNR and CDR2 FQNEAQ (reference sequence). V shed 1 base and J shed 4 bases, with 10 bases lying between them. CDR3: CASSLETGLTGELFF. DNA for the CDR3: TGTGCCAGCAGCTTAGAGACAGGTCTCACCGGGGAGCTGTTTTTT. Full variable domain (remainder filled in from reference TRBV7-9 and TRBJ2-2): DTGVSQNPRHKITKRGQNVTFRCDPISEHNRLYWYRQTLGQGPEFLTYFQNEAQLEKSRLLSDRFSAERPKGSFSTLEIQRTEQGDSAMYLCASSLETGLTGELFFGEGSRLTVL.

This clonotype was recorded at least ten times. The genes are TRBV7-2 and TRBJ2-5; D perhaps matches TRBD2 (6 bases). The CDR3 is 14 amino acids. The germline V and J ends were trimmed by 5 bases and 1 base, with 11 bases remaining between them. Germline CDR1 reads SGHTA; CDR2 reads FQGNSA. The CDR3 spells CASSRGGTQETQYF. The CDR3 nucleotides are TGTGCCAGCAGCCGAGGCGGGACCCAAGAGACCCAGTACTTC.

This clonotype came up many times. The chain joins TRBV28 to TRBJ2-5; 7 positions agree with TRBD2. CDR1 MDHEN and CDR2 SYDVKM come from the germline V gene. This CDR3 contains 15 residues. After removal of 6 bases from V and 5 bases from J, the junction contained 12 bases not matched to a gene. CDR3 residues: CASRPPSGNGETQYF. CDR3 in DNA: TGTGCCAGCAGACCCCCCAGCGGGAACGGGGAGACCCAGTACTTC.

The chain's CDR3 is CASSPQSQLGETQYF. The CDR3 DNA follows: TGCGCCAGCAGCCCACAATCTCAGCTGGGAGAGACCCAGTACTTC. The chain links TRBV5-1 to TRBJ2-5; D unclear. In germline, CDR1 is SGHRS, CDR2 YFSETQ. The CDR3 has 15 residues. V lost 4 bases and J lost 4, with 17 bases in between.

This clonotype was recorded many times. V is TRBV2 and J is TRBJ2-5; 7 bases are shared with TRBD2. The CDR3 is 15 amino acids. The J segment lost 5 bases and the V segment lost 4 bases, leaving 10 bases of the junction unmatched. Germline V gene data show CDR1 as SNHLY and CDR2 as FYNNEI. Here the CDR3 DNA reads TGTGCCAGCAGTGGGCTAGCGGACCCTGGGGAGACCCAGTACTTC. Amino acid sequence: CASSGLADPGETQYF.

This clonotype was recorded a few times. V and J are TRBV9 and TRBJ2-7, with TRBD2 as a possible D gene (5 bases). The CDR3 consists of 15 residues. The V and J ends lost 0 bases and 2 bases respectively, with 12 bases between them. Germline CDR1 SGDLS, CDR2 YYNGEE. In DNA, the CDR3 is TGTGCCAGCAGCGTAGCTGACGGGATACCCTACGAGCAGTACTTC. Encoded protein: CASSVADGIPYEQYF.

The chain is built from TRBV19 and TRBJ2-5, with D perhaps TRBD1 (6 bases). The V gene lost 3 bases and the J gene lost 0 bases, with 11 bases spanning the gap. CDR1 is LNHDA, CDR2 SQIVND, per germline (reference sequence). The CDR3 extends over 15 amino acids. The CDR3 protein is CASSIGQNHQETQYF. In DNA, the CDR3 is TGTGCCAGTAGTATTGGACAGAACCACCAAGAGACCCAGTACTTC. Variable domain in full (rest from reference TRBV19 and TRBJ2-5): DGGITQSPKYLFRKEGQNVTLSCEQNLNHDAMYWYRQDPGQGLRLIYYSQIVNDFQKGDIAEGYSVSREKKESFPLTVTSAQKNPTAFYLCASSIGQNHQETQYFGPGTRLLVL.

In this sample, this clonotype turned up many times. The chain recombines TRBV7-2 with TRBJ1-5; D ambiguous. This CDR3 contains 13 residues. The V gene lost 1 base and the J gene lost 6 bases, with 7 bases spanning the gap. From germline, CDR1 is SGHTA and CDR2 FQGNSA. This CDR3 reads CASSLGLSQPQHF. The CDR3 DNA is TGTGCCAGCAGCTTAGGTTTATCTCAGCCCCAGCATTTT.

This clonotype appeared many times. At one boundary the junction diverges from the germline segment, which might be a read error. The chain combines TRBV19 with TRBJ2-7; tentatively, D is TRBD2 (6 bases). The CDR3 covers 14 residues. Germline V lookup: CDR1 LNHDA, CDR2 SQIVND (reference sequence). The CDR3 DNA follows: TGTGCCAGCAGTACCGGGACTGGCTCCTACGAGCAGTACTTC. This sequence encodes CASSTGTGSYEQYF. Using reference TRBV19 and TRBJ2-7 for the parts outside the CDR3, the full variable domain is DGGITQSPKYLFRKEGQNVTLSCEQNLNHDAMYWYRQDPGQGLRLIYYSQIVNDFQKGDIAEGYSVSREKKESFPLTVTSAQKNPTAFYLCASSTGTGSYEQYFGPGTRLTVT.

J is TRBJ2-7 and V is TRBV13; 9 bases are shared with TRBD1. This CDR3 has 14 residues. Germline values: CDR1 PRHDT, CDR2 FYEKMQ (reference sequence). After removal of 5 bases from V and 7 bases from J, the junction contained 9 bases not matched to a gene. This chain's CDR3 is CASSPPGQGGEQYF. DNA for the CDR3: TGTGCCAGCAGCCCACCGGGACAGGGTGGTGAGCAGTACTTC.

V and J are TRBV15 and TRBJ2-6; D call uncertain. Looked up from germline, CDR1 is LNHNV and CDR2 is YYDKDF (reference sequence). Trimming left V 0 bases short and J 4 bases short, with 10 bases between. The CDR3 is 16 residues long. In DNA form, the CDR3 reads TGTGCCACCAGCAGAGATCGTAGAAGCGGGGCCAACGTCCTGACTTTC. Translated: CATSRDRRSGANVLTF.

CDR3 nucleotides: TGTGCCACCAGCAGAGAGGGGAGTCTCTCCTACAATGAGCAGTTCTTC. This encodes CATSREGSLSYNEQFF. The gene calls are TRBV15 and TRBJ2-1, with a weak D call TRBD2 (5 bases). The CDR3 totals 16 residues. Germline CDR1 reads LNHNV; CDR2 reads YYDKDF (reference sequence). Trimming cost V 0 bases and J 0 bases, with 9 bases left between them.

This clonotype was seen more than once but under ten times. V is TRBV20-1 and J is TRBJ1-2; tentative D call: TRBD1 (6 bases). V shed 0 bases and J shed 4 bases, with 12 bases lying between them. This CDR3 region has 14 residues. Per germline, CDR1 DFQATT and CDR2 SNEGSKA (reference sequence). CDR3 protein: CSARDPDRAYGYTF. The CDR3 nucleotides read TGCAGTGCTAGAGATCCGGACAGAGCCTATGGCTACACCTTC.

This clonotype was recorded at least ten times. Written as DNA, the CDR3 is TGTGCCAGCAAAAGGCCTAGCGGGTCACAAGAGACCCAGTACTTC. As protein: CASKRPSGSQETQYF. The rearrangement joins TRBV2 to TRBJ2-5; the match to TRBD2 covers 8 bases. Losses at the gene ends were 7 bases for V and 2 bases for J; bases not matched to a gene: 9. Germline assignment: CDR1 SNHLY and CDR2 FYNNEI. This CDR3 contains 15 residues.

V gene TRBV7-3 combines with J gene TRBJ2-1; D ambiguous. Germline V gene data show CDR1 as SGHTA and CDR2 as FQGTGA. This CDR3 region has 13 residues. Trimming took off 5 bases at V and 2 bases at J, with 7 bases between the two ends. CDR3 sequence: CASSPPPYNEQFF. CDR3 coding DNA: TGTGCCAGCAGCCCCCCCCCCTACAATGAGCAGTTCTTC.

This clonotype was observed a few times. The chain recombines TRBV11-2 with TRBJ2-4; D unclear. This CDR3 has 13 amino acids. Germline V CDR1 and CDR2: SGHAT, FQNNGV. Deletions cut 5 bases from V and 5 bases from J, with 10 bases between. CDR3 sequence: CASSVLVENIQYF. The CDR3 nucleotides are TGTGCCAGCAGCGTCCTCGTGGAAAACATTCAGTACTTC.